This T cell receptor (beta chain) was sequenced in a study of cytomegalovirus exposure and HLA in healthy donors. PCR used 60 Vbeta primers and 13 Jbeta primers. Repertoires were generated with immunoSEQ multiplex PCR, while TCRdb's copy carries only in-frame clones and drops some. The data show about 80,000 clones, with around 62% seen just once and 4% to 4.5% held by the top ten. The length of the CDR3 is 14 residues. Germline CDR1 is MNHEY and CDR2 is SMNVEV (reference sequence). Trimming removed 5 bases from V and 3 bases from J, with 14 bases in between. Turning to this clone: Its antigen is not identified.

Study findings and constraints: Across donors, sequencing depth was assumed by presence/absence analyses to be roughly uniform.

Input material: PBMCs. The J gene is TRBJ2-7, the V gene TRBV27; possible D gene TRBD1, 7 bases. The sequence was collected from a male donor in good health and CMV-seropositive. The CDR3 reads CASSRGDRRYEQYF. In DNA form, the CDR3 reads TGTGCCAGCAGTAGGGGGGACAGACGCTACGAGCAGTACTTC.